The entry that follows covers one T cell receptor beta chain sequence. The data were taken from a study of blood T cell repertoires in COVID-19. With V trimmed by 4 bases and J by 4 bases, 5 bases remained unmatched. Germline V gives CDR1 SGDLS, CDR2 YYNGEE. This CDR3 comprises 15 residues. Clones were read by immunoSEQ multiplex PCR, and TCRdb kept only the in-frame ones, dropping some. The sample carries about 180,000 clones, nearly 80% recorded once. Clinical histories supplied by participants themselves formed the basis of cohort assignment. Exposed study participants had met a COVID-19 case within 2 weeks before entry.

The chain recombines TRBV9 with TRBJ2-3, with TRBD1 identical over 11 bases. This TCR was sampled from a man aged 60 to 75 who had been exposed to COVID-19. Material: PBMCs or T cells enriched from blood (not recorded which). The CDR3 is CASSPGQGVSDTQYF. DNA for the CDR3: TGTGCCAGCAGCCCGGGACAGGGGGTCTCAGATACGCAGTATTTT. The full variable domain, rest sourced from reference TRBV9 and TRBJ2-3, is DSGVTQTPKHLITATGQRVTLRCSPRSGDLSVYWYQQSLDQGLQFLIQYYNGEERAKGNILERFSAQQFPDLHSELNLSSLELGDSALYFCASSPGQGVSDTQYFGPGTRLTVL.